This note documents a single T cell receptor beta chain sequence. It lacks a known antigen. Base qualities were left out, and no much larger clone turns up one base away. The record originates from a study of cytotoxic CD8 clonotypes in ibrutinib-treated CLL (dated by TCRdb to the early 2020s). With respect to the entire study: The cohort had about a dozen relapsed/refractory and approximately 15 treatment-naive patients; roughly 18 were IGHV unmutated. Responses were partial in 24 patients and complete in 2; after median around 66 months follow-up, about 15 stayed in remission and 12 progressed. The response samples were drawn at a median of 12 months into treatment, with a range of about 6 to 40 months. Samples averaged 255,043 productive templates and about 94,000 productive rearrangements. Longitudinal samples were available for 26 of the 86 trial participants. Cryopreserved peripheral blood mononuclear cells were obtained prior to treatment, at the time of response, and at either disease progression or sustained remission. Patients were still on ibrutinib when every remission and progressive disease sample was collected.

CDR1 and CDR2 were assigned from the germline V gene as ENHRY and SYGVKD. Germline trimming amounts to 5 bases on V and 7 bases on J, with 6 as the count of junction bases outside the gene matches. Its CDR3 holds 14 amino acids, cysteine through phenylalanine. Only the CDR3 DNA is retained, 42 bases long and in frame from the first base. This sample's time point label indicates: about eleven months on ibrutinib. For TCR beta library preparation, about 2 micrograms of genomic DNA was extracted from cryopreserved PBMCs. Longitudinal blood samples from CLL patients on ibrutinib monotherapy were analyzed using high-throughput TCR beta sequencing. The patients took part in an open-label, single-center phase 2 trial of ibrutinib monotherapy. Each clonotype received, on average, about 10x coverage in deep resolution sequencing performed on a MiSeq, where the target depth lay between 1 in 1 million and 1 in 200,000 T cells. The immunoSEQ hsTCRB Kit was used to generate TCR beta libraries. From the authors' description of their analysis: ImmunoSEQ Data Assistant and ImmunoSEQ Analyzer were used for data analysis, and V, D and J genes were assigned according to IMGT definitions. Clonality was computed as one minus normalized Shannon entropy of productive rearrangement frequencies, ranging from 0 to 1. Public clonotype analysis was restricted to overrepresented clonotypes comprising at least 0.05% of each patient's repertoire. Some 13 age-matched healthy donor repertoires from immuneACCESS served as clonality controls. TCRdb's version of the immuneACCESS table is confined to in-frame rearrangements and falls short of the full clone set. An unresolved V gene accounts for under half of the shortfall where checked; the remainder is of unknown origin. V, J and clone size are those of that table, while D and trimming were read from the DNA. This sample has 130,000 or so clones in its table, and 77% of those were observed once. The top ten hold 25% to 35% of the sample.

Broad study findings and their caveats: Clonality rose at ibrutinib response, remained stable during sustained remission, and dropped back toward baseline at progression. Sampling times were not matched between patients in sustained remission and patients whose disease was progressing, and lymph node repertoires were not examined. Public clonotypes were found to be uncommon and were observed to contract or remain stable during treatment; the increase in clonality was shown to reflect expansion of private clonotypes at ibrutinib response. At baseline, clonality was higher than in age-matched healthy donors and showed a strong correlation with circulating CD8+ T-cell counts.

The sequencing here drew on PBMCs, taken after 12 months of ibrutinib treatment. Rearrangement joined TRBV10-3 to TRBJ2-7; the junction holds 12 bases that match TRBD2. The TCR sequence derives from a human donor with chronic lymphocytic leukemia. The DNA sequence is given as TGTGCCATCAGTAGGACTAGCGGGGTAGGTGAGCAGTACTTC. It is translated as CAISRTSGVGEQYF.